This T cell receptor beta chain is from a study of beta chain features in type 1 diabetes. The study's findings and limits: Moderate but significant shortening of TCRB CDR3s was recorded in all four CD4+ subsets from Type 1 diabetes patients.

A note on this clone: Its antigen remains unidentified.

Expressed TCRB transcripts were sequenced because the isolated RNA had all been reverse transcribed beforehand. Generated by immunoSEQ multiplex PCR, the TCRdb table keeps only in-frame clones and is missing some. The data hold 640,000 or so clones, with about an eighth observed a single time. CDR3 length equals 15 residues. Germline lookup yields CDR1 SGHTA and CDR2 FQGTGA. Between the trimmed V and J ends, which lost 0 bases and 10 bases, there was a span of 13 bases. The V and J genes are TRBV7-3 and TRBJ1-6, with D perhaps TRBD1 (5 bases). The TCR was taken from a man aged 18 to 29 with type 1 diabetes. The source material was naive CD4+ T cells from blood. CDR3 in amino acids: CASSLTGGEGSPLHF. The CDR3 nucleotides are TGTGCCAGCAGCTTAACGGGGGGAGAAGGGTCACCCCTCCACTTT.